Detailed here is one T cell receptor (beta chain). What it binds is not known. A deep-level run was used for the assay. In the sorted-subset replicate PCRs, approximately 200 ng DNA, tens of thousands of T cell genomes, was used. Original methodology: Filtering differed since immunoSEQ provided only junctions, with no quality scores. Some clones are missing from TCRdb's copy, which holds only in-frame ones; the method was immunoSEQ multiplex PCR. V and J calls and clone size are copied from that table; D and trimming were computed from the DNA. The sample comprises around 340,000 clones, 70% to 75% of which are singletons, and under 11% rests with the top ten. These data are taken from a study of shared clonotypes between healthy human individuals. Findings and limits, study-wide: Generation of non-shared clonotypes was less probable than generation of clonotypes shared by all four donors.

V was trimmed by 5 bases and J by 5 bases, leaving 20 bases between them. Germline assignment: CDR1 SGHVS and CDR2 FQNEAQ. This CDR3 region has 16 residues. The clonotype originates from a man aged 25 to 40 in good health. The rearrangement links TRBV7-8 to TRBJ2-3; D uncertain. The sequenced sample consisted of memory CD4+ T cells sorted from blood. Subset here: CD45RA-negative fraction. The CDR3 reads CASSAKSHSRVDTQYF. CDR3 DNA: TGTGCCAGCAGCGCAAAGTCACATAGCCGGGTAGATACGCAGTATTTT.